Sequencing of this T cell receptor (beta chain) was carried out in a study of CD8+CD57+ T cells in acquired aplastic anemia. As for the study in general: The mean DNA yield obtained from sorted CD4+ and CD8+ cells came to roughly 3.4 ug. Regarding the study as a whole: Patients and controls shared just under 30 CD8+ CDR3 sequences, highly expressed in patients.

Genomic DNA constituted the template upon which TCR beta VDJ and CDR3 profiling was performed. TCRdb called the reads again in MiXCR, with one record for every CDR3 protein. Here the sample spans about 200,000 distinct CDR3 sequences, less than 60% being singletons. This clonotype is medium-sized. Its antigen is not identified. Sequencing involved patients with CD8+CD57+ cell expansion previously shown by flow cytometry. Diagnosis of severe acquired aplastic anemia applied to all patients. After removal of 0 bases from V and 6 bases from J, the junction contained 3 bases not matched to a gene. The V gene's germline CDR1 is ENHRY and CDR2 SYGVKD. The CDR3 sequence is 15 residues long.

The material sequenced was sorted CD4+, CD8+, or CD8+CD57+ T cells (not recorded which) from PBMCs. The TCR originated in a human donor with aplastic anemia. The rearrangement links TRBV10-3 to TRBJ2-1; 9 nucleotides agree with TRBD1. The CDR3: CAISESGTGPNEQFF. The CDR3 bases are TGTGCCATCAGTGAGTCGGGGACAGGGCCCAATGAGCAGTTCTTC.